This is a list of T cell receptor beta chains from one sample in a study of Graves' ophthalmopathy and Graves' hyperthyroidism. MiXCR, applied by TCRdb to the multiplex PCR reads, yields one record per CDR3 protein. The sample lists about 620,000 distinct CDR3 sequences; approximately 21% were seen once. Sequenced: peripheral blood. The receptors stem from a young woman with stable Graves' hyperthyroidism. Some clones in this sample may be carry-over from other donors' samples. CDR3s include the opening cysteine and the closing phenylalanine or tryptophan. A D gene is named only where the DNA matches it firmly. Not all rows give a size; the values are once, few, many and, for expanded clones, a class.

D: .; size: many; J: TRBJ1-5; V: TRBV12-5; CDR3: CASQGFSNQPQHF; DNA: TGTGCTAGCCAGGGCTTTAGCAATCAGCCCCAGCATTTT
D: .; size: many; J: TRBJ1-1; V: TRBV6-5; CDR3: CASSYPGSIGAFF; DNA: TGTGCCAGCAGTTACCCCGGTTCTATCGGGGCTTTCTTT
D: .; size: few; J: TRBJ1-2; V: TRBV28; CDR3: CASSSNVLIYGYTF; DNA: TGTGCCAGCAGTTCCAACGTCTTAATCTATGGCTACACCTTC
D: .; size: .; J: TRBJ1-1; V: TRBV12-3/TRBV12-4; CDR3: CASSLVSSETEAFF; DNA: TGTGCCAGCAGTTTAGTCAGTTCGGAGACTGAAGCTTTCTTT
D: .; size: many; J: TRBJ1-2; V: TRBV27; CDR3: CASSAADTLFNYGYTF; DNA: TGTGCCAGCAGTGCCGCCGACACACTATTTAACTATGGCTACACCTTC
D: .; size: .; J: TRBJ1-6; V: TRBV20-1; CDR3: CSAVEPNNSPLHF; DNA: TGCAGTGCAGTAGAGCCCAATAATTCACCCCTCCACTTT
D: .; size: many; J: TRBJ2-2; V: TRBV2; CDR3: CASKGDVATGELFF; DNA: TGTGCCAGCAAGGGGGACGTAGCCACCGGGGAGCTGTTTTTT
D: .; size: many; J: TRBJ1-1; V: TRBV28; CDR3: CASRVGTEAFF; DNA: TGTGCCAGCAGGGTGGGCACTGAAGCTTTCTTT
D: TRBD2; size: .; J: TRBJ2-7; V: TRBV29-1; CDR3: CSVEGGLAGGPNEQYF; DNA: TGCAGCGTTGAAGGCGGACTAGCGGGGGGGCCAAACGAGCAGTACTTC
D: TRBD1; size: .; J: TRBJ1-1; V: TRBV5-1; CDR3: CASSPREGATPNTEAFF; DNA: TGCGCCAGCAGCCCCCGGGAGGGGGCCACTCCTAACACTGAAGCTTTCTTT
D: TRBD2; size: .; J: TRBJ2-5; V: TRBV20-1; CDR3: CSARDGGRAKETQYF; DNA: TGCAGTGCTAGAGATGGCGGGAGGGCCAAAGAGACCCAGTACTTC
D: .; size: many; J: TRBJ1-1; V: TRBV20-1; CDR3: CSARVGAGNTEAFF; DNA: TGCAGTGCTAGAGTTGGGGCCGGGAACACTGAAGCTTTCTTT
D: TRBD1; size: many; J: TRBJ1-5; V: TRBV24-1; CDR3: CATSERQGVEPQHF; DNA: TGTGCCACCAGTGAGCGACAGGGCGTAGAGCCCCAGCATTTT
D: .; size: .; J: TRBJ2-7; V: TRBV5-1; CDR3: CASSLAASSGEEYF; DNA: TGCGCCAGCAGCTTGGCCGCATCGTCGGGGGAGGAGTACTTC
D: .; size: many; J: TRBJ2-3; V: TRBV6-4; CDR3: CASRTVRGALYDTQYF; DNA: TGTGCCAGCCGCACGGTCCGGGGGGCGTTATACGATACGCAGTATTTT
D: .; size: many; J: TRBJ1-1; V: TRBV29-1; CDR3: CSVDTDNMNTEAFF; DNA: TGCAGCGTTGACACTGACAACATGAACACTGAAGCTTTCTTT
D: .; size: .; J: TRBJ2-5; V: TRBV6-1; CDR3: CASSSRVRGRQETQYF; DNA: TGTGCCAGCAGCTCCCGCGTGAGGGGACGACAAGAGACCCAGTACTTC
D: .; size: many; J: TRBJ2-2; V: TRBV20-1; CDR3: CSAASVTNTGELFF; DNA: TGCAGTGCTGCCTCGGTCACGAACACCGGGGAGCTGTTTTTT
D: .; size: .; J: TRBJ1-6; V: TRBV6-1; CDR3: CASSSVGAGNSPLHF; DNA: TGTGCCAGCAGCTCAGTTGGGGCTGGGAATTCACCCCTCCACTTT
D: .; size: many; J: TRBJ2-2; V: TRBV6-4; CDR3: CASSDGQSTGELFF; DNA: TGTGCCAGCAGTGATGGCCAGTCCACCGGGGAGCTGTTTTTT
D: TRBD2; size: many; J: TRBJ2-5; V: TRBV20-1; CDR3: CSASVRSGEETQYF; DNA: TGCAGTGCTAGTGTACGTAGCGGGGAAGAGACCCAGTACTTC
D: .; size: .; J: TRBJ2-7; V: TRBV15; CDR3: CATSRGGSSYEQYF; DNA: TGTGCCACCAGCAGAGGTGGGAGCTCCTACGAGCAGTACTTC
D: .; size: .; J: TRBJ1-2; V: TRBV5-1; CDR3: CASSPIPTDSYGYTF; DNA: TGCGCCAGCAGCCCAATCCCCACGGATTCCTATGGCTACACCTTC
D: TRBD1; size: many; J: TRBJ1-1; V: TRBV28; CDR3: CALAGDRGAFF; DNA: TGTGCCCTGGCGGGGGACAGGGGAGCTTTCTTT
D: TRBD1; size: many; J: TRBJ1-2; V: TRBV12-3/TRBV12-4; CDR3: CASSPQGGAGYGYTF; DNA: TGTGCCAGCAGTCCCCAGGGGGGGGCGGGCTATGGCTACACCTTC
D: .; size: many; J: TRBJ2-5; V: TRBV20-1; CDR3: CSARGPTAQYF; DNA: TGCAGTGCTAGAGGACCGACGGCCCAGTACTTC
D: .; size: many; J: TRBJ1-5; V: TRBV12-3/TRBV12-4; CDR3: CASSLGQSNQPQHF; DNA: TGTGCCAGCAGTTTAGGACAGAGCAATCAGCCCCAGCATTTT
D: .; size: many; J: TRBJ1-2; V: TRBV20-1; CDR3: CSATGQGYTF; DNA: TGCAGTGCTACCGGACAGGGCTACACCTTC
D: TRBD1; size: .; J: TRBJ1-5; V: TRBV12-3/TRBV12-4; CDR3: CASSFLGGSGDQPQHF; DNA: TGTGCCAGCAGTTTTCTAGGGGGCAGTGGGGATCAGCCCCAGCATTTT
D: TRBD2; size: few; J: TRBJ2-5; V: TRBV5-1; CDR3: CASSSTIGRASETQYF; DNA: TGCGCCAGCAGCTCAACTATCGGGAGGGCCTCGGAGACCCAGTACTTC
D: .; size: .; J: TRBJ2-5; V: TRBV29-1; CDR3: CSVEGTVEETQYF; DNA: TGCAGCGTTGAAGGGACAGTCGAAGAGACCCAGTACTTC
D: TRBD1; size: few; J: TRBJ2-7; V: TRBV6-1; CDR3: CASSVHTPGTASSYEQYF; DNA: TGTGCCAGCAGTGTCCATACTCCCGGGACAGCAAGCTCCTACGAGCAGTACTTC
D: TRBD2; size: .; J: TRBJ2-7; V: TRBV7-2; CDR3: CASSLTSGRDYEQYF; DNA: TGTGCCAGCAGCTTGACTAGCGGGAGGGATTACGAGCAGTACTTC
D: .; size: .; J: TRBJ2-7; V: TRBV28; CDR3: CASPRRAGYEQYF; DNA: TGTGCCTCCCCAAGGAGGGCGGGCTACGAGCAGTACTTC
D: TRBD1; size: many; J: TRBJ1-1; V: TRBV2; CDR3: CASSLDREDTEAFF; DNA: TGTGCCAGCTCTCTGGACAGGGAGGACACTGAAGCTTTCTTT
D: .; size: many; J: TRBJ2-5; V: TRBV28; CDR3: CASRSSGLGETQYF; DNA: TGTGCCAGCAGATCTTCAGGGTTAGGGGAGACCCAGTACTTC
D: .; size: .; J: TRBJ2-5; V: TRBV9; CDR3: CASSGGTNLATQYF; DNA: TGTGCCAGCAGCGGGGGGACAAATTTAGCGACCCAGTACTTC
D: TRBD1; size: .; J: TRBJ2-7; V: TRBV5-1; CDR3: CASRPSGTGGYEQYF; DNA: TGCGCCAGCAGACCTTCCGGGACAGGGGGATACGAGCAGTACTTC
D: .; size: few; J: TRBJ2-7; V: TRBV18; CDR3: CASSPPSRRDEQYF; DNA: TGTGCCAGCTCACCACCGTCGCGAAGGGACGAGCAGTACTTC
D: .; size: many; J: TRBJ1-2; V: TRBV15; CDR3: CATSPPAPANYGYTF; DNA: TGTGCCACCAGCCCCCCGGCTCCAGCTAACTATGGCTACACCTTC
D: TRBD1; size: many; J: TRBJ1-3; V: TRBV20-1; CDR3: CSARDSGGGLNTIYF; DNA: TGCAGTGCTAGAGATTCAGGGGGCGGGCTAAACACCATATATTTT
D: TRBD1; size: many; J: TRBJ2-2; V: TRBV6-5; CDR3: CASRTTGVTGELFF; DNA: TGTGCCAGCAGGACGACAGGGGTAACCGGGGAGCTGTTTTTT